The next 19 T cell receptor beta chains were all read from a single sample in a study of radiation and T cells in renal cell carcinoma. Time point: baseline pretreatment blood. Treatment meaning: 15 Gy SBRT to primary tumor, nephrectomy 4 weeks later. Method: immunoSEQ multiplex PCR; TCRdb's copy keeps in-frame clones and lacks some. The table shows approximately 94,000 clones, with about four fifths occurring only once. The input for sequencing was blood, taken from a patient whose treatment included radiotherapy and nephrectomy. The receptors were sampled from a man in his fifties or sixties with renal cell carcinoma.

This clone has a single count. The CDR3 bases are TGCGCCAGCAGCCAAACTCAGGGAAAGGAAGAGACCCAGTACTTC. Its protein is CASSQTQGKEETQYF. This chain connects TRBV4-3 to TRBJ2-5; a possible D gene is TRBD1 (5 bases). Germline CDR1 is LGHNA and CDR2 is YSLEER. This CDR3 is 15 amino acids long. Trimming cost V 2 bases and J 3 bases, with 13 bases left between them.

This CDR3 is CASSLTRGTGETVYF. CDR3 bases: TGTGCCAGCAGTTTGACAAGGGGTACAGGCGAGACCGTTTACTTC. The chain recombines TRBV28 with TRBJ2-7, with D possibly being TRBD1 (5 bases). Germline lookup yields CDR1 MDHEN and CDR2 SYDVKM. V was cut by 3 bases and J by 13 bases, with 25 bases left in between. There are 15 residues in the CDR3. Drawing the rest from reference TRBV28 and TRBJ2-7, the complete variable domain is DVKVTQSSRYLVKRTGEKVFLECVQDMDHENMFWYRQDPGLGLRLIYFSYDVKMKEKGDIPEGYSVSREKKERFSLILESASTNQTSMYLCASSLTRGTGETVYFGPGTRLTVT.

This clone turned up a few times. The gene calls are TRBV9 and TRBJ2-5, with 8 bases matching TRBD1. CDR1 is SGDLS, CDR2 YYNGEE, per germline. The CDR3 consists of 15 residues. Trimming took 0 bases from V and 2 from J; bases not matched to a gene: 3. CDR3 DNA sequence: TGTGCCAGCAGCGTAGCAGGACAGGGACAAGAGACCCAGTACTTC. Amino acids: CASSVAGQGQETQYF.

The V call is TRBV19, the J call TRBJ2-1; 8 nucleotides match TRBD2. The CDR3 extends over 15 amino acids. V gave up 1 base and J gave up 2 bases; unmatched junction bases: 1. CDR1 and CDR2 from the germline V gene are LNHDA and SQIVND (reference sequence). Written as DNA, the CDR3 is TGTGCCAGTAGTATAGGTAGCGGGACCTACAATGAGCAGTTCTTC. Translating it yields CASSIGSGTYNEQFF.

A few counts support this clone. The chain employs TRBV18 and TRBJ2-1; D unresolved. This CDR3 spans 12 amino acids. Germline V lookup: CDR1 KGHSH, CDR2 LQKENI. Trimming stripped 3 bases from V and 15 bases from J, with 15 bases between. The CDR3 coding sequence is TGTGCCAGCTCACCCCTGGATCCTCATCGGTTCTTC. Translation: CASSPLDPHRFF. The full variable domain, completed using reference TRBV18 and TRBJ2-1, is NAGVMQNPRHLVRRRGQEARLRCSPMKGHSHVYWYRQLPEEGLKFMVYLQKENIIDESGMPKERFSAEFPKEGPSILRIQQVVRGDSAAYFCASSPLDPHRFFGPGTRLTVL.

This clone came up many times. One end of the junction does not line up with germline, which may come from a read error. This CDR3 is CASSLSSYNEQFF. DNA for the CDR3: TGTGCCAGTAGTTTGAGCTCCTACAATGAGCAGTTCTTC. V gene TRBV6-5 combines with J gene TRBJ2-1; no firm D call. Germline CDR1 is MNHEY and CDR2 is SVGAGI. There are 13 residues in the CDR3.

On this clone: Other nucleotide sequences from this sample produce the same CDR3. The CDR3 DNA reads as TGTGCCAGAAAGAGGGGACGGAGCACAGATACGCAGTATTTT. Protein: CARKRGRSTDTQYF. The chain employs TRBV6-9 and TRBJ2-3, with D possibly being TRBD1 or TRBD2 (5 bases each). This CDR3 has 14 residues. V was cut by 9 bases and J by 0 bases, with 13 bases left in between. CDR1 MNHGY and CDR2 SVAAGI come from the germline V gene.

The chain employs TRBV7-2 and TRBJ1-2, with TRBD1 identical over 9 bases. Trimming cost V 4 bases and J 8 bases; bases outside gene matches: 2. The CDR3 spans 12 residues. Germline lookup yields CDR1 SGHTA and CDR2 FQGNSA. This CDR3 reads CASSSDRGGYTF. The CDR3 region has the DNA TGTGCCAGCAGCTCGGACAGGGGCGGCTACACCTTC. Full variable domain (outside the CDR3, taken from reference TRBV7-2 and TRBJ1-2): GAGVSQSPSNKVTEKGKDVELRCDPISGHTALYWYRQSLGQGLEFLIYFQGNSAPDKSGLPSDRFSAERTGGSVSTLTIQRTQQEDSAVYLCASSSDRGGYTFGSGTRLTVV.

The chain links TRBV29-1 to TRBJ1-2; D is undetermined. Deletions cut 3 bases from V and 1 base from J, with 3 bases between. This CDR3 comprises 11 residues. Germline CDR1 SQVTM, CDR2 ANQGSEA. In DNA form, the CDR3 reads TGCAGCGTTGACGGTAACTATGGCTACACCTTC. This encodes CSVDGNYGYTF. Full variable domain (missing parts from reference TRBV29-1 and TRBJ1-2): SAVISQKPSRDICQRGTSLTIQCQVDSQVTMMFWYRQQPGQSLTLIATANQGSEATYESGFVIDKFPISRPNLTFSTLTVSNMSPEDSSIYLCSVDGNYGYTFGSGTRLTVV.

This chain uses TRBV19 with TRBJ1-1, with 7 bases aligning to TRBD1. J lost 2 bases, V lost 2 bases, and 5 bases had no gene match. This CDR3 contains 15 residues. Germline V lookup: CDR1 LNHDA, CDR2 SQIVND (reference sequence). Here the CDR3 DNA reads TGTGCCAGTAGTATACGAAGACAGGGTAACACTGAAGCTTTCTTT. This translates into CASSIRRQGNTEAFF.

The chain couples TRBV5-1 to TRBJ1-3; D is uncertain. Germline lookup yields CDR1 SGHRS and CDR2 YFSETQ. The CDR3 consists of 14 residues. V was trimmed by 5 bases and J by 1 base, leaving 10 bases between them. CDR3 in amino acids: CASRREVSGNTIYF. CDR3 in DNA: TGCGCCAGCAGAAGAGAGGTGTCTGGAAACACCATATATTTT.

The chain has TRBV21-1 and TRBJ2-4; the table names TRBD1, a call not compared with the DNA. TRBV21-1 corresponds to a pseudogene. The CDR3 is made up of 15 amino acids. The CDR3 is CASSKETRAKNIQYF. The DNA of the CDR3 is TGTGCCAGCAGCAAAGAAACACGAGCCAAAAACATTCAGTACTTC.

V and J are TRBV27 and TRBJ1-4, with a weak D call TRBD1 (6 bases). This CDR3 region has 15 residues. Per germline, CDR1 MNHEY and CDR2 SMNVEV (reference sequence). V was clipped by 5 bases and J by 8 bases, with 18 bases between them. CDR3 coding DNA: TGTGCCAGCAGTCCCCGACAGGTCCTTTCGGAAAAACTGTTTTTT. It codes for CASSPRQVLSEKLFF.

This clone showed up just once. The V and J genes are TRBV7-8 and TRBJ2-7, with D perhaps TRBD1 or TRBD2 (5 bases each). Trimming cost V 4 bases and J 3 bases, with 19 bases left between them. CDR3 length: 16 residues. Germline lookup yields CDR1 SGHVS and CDR2 FQNEAQ. DNA for the CDR3: TGTGCCAGCAGCTGGGCATCGGGACGCTCATTCTACGAGCAGTACTTC. This sequence encodes CASSWASGRSFYEQYF.

The chain couples TRBV27 to TRBJ2-1; D not certain. The CDR3 loop spans 14 amino acids. Germline V gene lookup returns CDR1 MNHEY and CDR2 SMNVEV (reference sequence). The ends were cut back, 6 bases at V and 15 bases at J, with 24 bases in the middle. The CDR3 protein is CASSFPGFRPWLFF. The DNA for the CDR3 is TGTGCCAGCAGCTTCCCCGGGTTCCGTCCTTGGCTGTTCTTC.

The rearrangement joins TRBV7-6 to TRBJ1-6; weak D call: TRBD1 (5 bases). Germline CDR1 and CDR2: SGHVS and FNYEAQ. The CDR3 has 16 amino acids. V lost 5 bases and J 3 bases, leaving 14 bases between the germline ends. CDR3 coding DNA: TGTGCCAGCAGCCTCGACAGCGCCGTCTATAATTCACCCCTCCACTTT. Protein: CASSLDSAVYNSPLHF. Filled out from reference TRBV7-6 and TRBJ1-6, the complete variable domain reads GAGVSQSPRYKVTKRGQDVALRCDPISGHVSLYWYRQALGQGPEFLTYFNYEAQQDKSGLPNDRFSAERPEGSISTLTIQRTEQRDSAMYRCASSLDSAVYNSPLHFGNGTRLTVT.

The chain carries TRBV7-2 and TRBJ2-1, with 8 nucleotides matching TRBD2. CDR3 length equals 15 residues. The V gene's germline CDR1 is SGHTA and CDR2 FQGNSA. V dropped 7 bases and J dropped 2; count of bases not matched to a gene: 7. The CDR3 bases are TGTGCCAGCAAGCCCGGGACTAGTGCCTACAATGAGCAGTTCTTC. Amino acid sequence: CASKPGTSAYNEQFF.

In this sample, this clone turned up once. V is TRBV4-3 and J is TRBJ2-7; no definite D call. There are 17 residues in the CDR3. CDR1 LGHNA and CDR2 YSLEER come from the germline V gene. With 0 bases removed from V and 2 bases from J, the gap between germline ends came to 17 bases. CDR3 protein: CASSQDQGLVGAYEQYF. The CDR3 coding sequence is TGCGCCAGCAGCCAAGATCAAGGGCTAGTTGGGGCCTACGAGCAGTACTTC.

The chain couples TRBV7-8 to TRBJ1-1; D is possibly TRBD1 (6 bases). Germline values: CDR1 SGHVS, CDR2 FQNEAQ. The CDR3 consists of 15 residues. The germline V and J ends were trimmed by 2 bases and 3 bases, with 13 bases remaining between them. CDR3 nucleotides: TGTGCCAGCAGCTTAAACCAGGGGTGGGACACTGAAGCTTTCTTT. Amino acid sequence: CASSLNQGWDTEAFF.